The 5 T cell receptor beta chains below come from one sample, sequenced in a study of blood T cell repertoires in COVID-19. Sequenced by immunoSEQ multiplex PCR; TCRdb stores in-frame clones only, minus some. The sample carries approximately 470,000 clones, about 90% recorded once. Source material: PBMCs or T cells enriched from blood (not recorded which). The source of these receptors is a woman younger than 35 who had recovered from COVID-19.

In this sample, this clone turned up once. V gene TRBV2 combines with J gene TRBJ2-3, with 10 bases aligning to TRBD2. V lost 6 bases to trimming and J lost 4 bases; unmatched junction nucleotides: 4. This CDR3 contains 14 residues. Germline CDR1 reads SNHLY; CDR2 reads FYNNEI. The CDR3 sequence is CASSPSGGADTQYF. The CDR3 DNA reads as TGTGCCAGCAGCCCAAGCGGGGGGGCAGATACGCAGTATTTT.

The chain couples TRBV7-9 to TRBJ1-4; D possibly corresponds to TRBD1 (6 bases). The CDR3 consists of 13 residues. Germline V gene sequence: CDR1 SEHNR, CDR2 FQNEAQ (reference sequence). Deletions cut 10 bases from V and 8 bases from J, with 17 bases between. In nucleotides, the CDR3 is TGTGCCACCATGAGGCGAGGGGGAGAAAAACTGTTTTTT. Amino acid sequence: CATMRRGGEKLFF.

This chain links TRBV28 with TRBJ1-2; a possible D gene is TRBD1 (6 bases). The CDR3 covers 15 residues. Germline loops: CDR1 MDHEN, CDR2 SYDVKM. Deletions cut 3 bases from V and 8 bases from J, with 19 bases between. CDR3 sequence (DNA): TGTGCCAGCAGTTTCCTTCAGGCAGGGGTTCGCGGCTACACCTTC. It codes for CASSFLQAGVRGYTF.

The CDR3 DNA reads as TGTGCCAGCAGCCAAGACTACTCGCGGGCGACCACAGATACGCAGTATTTT. As protein: CASSQDYSRATTDTQYF. The V and J genes are TRBV4-2 and TRBJ2-3, with D possibly being TRBD2 (5 bases). Germline V gives CDR1 LGHNA, CDR2 YNFKEQ. This CDR3 has 17 residues. The V end lost 0 bases, the J end lost 2 bases, and 15 bases lay between the germline ends.

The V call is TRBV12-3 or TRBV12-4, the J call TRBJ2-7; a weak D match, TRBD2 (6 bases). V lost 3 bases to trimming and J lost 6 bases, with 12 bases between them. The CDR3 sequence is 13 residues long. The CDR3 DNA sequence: TGTGCCAGCAGTTTGAATATGGGGGGCGAGCAGTACTTC. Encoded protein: CASSLNMGGEQYF.